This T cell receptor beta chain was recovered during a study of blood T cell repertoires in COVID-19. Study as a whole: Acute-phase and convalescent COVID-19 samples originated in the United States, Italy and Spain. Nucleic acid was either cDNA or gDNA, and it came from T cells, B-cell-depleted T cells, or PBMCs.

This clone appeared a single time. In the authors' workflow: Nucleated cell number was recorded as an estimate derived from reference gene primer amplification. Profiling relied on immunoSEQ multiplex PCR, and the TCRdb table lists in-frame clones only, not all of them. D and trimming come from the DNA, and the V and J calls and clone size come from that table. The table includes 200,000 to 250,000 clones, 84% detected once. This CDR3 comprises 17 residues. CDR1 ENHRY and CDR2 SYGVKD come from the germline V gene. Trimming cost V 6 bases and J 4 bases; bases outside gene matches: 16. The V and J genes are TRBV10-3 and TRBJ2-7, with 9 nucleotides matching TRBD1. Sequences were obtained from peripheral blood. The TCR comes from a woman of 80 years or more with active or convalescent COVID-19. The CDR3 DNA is TGTGCCATCAGCAGGACAGGGGAGTATGGCGTGGGGTACGAGCAGTACTTC. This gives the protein CAISRTGEYGVGYEQYF.